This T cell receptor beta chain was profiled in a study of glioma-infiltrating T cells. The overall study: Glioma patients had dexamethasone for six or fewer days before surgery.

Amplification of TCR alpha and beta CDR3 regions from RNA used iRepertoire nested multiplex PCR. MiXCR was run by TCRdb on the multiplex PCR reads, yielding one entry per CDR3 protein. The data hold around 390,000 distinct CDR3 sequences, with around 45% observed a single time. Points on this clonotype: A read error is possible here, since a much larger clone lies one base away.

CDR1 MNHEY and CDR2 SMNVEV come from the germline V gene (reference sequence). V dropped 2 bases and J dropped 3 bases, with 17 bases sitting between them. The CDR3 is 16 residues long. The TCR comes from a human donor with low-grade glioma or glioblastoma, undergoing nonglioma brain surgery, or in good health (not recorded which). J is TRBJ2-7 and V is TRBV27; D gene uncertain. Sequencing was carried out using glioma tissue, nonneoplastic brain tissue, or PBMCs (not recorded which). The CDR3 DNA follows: TGTGCCAGCAGTTTAGTCATCGGATCGTGGATCTACGAGCAGTACTTC. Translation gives CASSLVIGSWIYEQYF.